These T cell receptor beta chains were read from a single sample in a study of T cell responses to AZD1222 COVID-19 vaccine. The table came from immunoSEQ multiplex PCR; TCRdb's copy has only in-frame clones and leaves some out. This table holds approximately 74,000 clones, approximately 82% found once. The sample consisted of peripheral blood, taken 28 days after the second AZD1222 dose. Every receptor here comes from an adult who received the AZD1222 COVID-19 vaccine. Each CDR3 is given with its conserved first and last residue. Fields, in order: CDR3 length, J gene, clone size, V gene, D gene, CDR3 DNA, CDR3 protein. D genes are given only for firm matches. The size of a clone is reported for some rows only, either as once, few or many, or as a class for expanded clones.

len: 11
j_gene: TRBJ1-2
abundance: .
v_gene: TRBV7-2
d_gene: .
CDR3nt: TGTGCCAGCAGCCAGAACTATGGCTACACCTTC
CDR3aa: CASSQNYGYTF

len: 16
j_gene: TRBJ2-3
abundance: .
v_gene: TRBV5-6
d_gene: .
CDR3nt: TGTGCCAGCAGCACGACCGGGGACGGCAACACAGATACGCAGTATTTT
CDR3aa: CASSTTGDGNTDTQYF

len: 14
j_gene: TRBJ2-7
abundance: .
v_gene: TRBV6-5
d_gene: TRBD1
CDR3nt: TGTGCCAGCAGCCGACAGGGGATGTTATACGAGCAGTACTTC
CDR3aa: CASSRQGMLYEQYF

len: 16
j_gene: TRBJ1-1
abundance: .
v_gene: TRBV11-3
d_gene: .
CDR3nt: TGTGCCAGCAGCCCCTTGGCAGGACTGATGAACACTGAAGCTTTCTTT
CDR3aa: CASSPLAGLMNTEAFF

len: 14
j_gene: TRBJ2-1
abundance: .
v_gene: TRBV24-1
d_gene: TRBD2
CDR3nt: TGTGCCACCAGCCTTAGCGGGAGGTGGGGTGAGCAGTTCTTC
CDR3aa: CATSLSGRWGEQFF

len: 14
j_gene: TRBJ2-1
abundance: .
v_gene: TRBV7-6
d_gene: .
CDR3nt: TGTGCCAGCAGCTTAGTGGGGGTTTACAATGAGCAGTTCTTC
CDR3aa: CASSLVGVYNEQFF

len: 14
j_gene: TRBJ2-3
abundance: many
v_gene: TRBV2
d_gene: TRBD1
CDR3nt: TGTGCCAGCATCCGGGACAGGGGCACAGATACGCAGTATTTT
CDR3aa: CASIRDRGTDTQYF

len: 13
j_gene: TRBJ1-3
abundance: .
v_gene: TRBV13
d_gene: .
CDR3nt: TGTGCCAGCAATCCCAGGGGTGGAAACACCATATATTTT
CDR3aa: CASNPRGGNTIYF

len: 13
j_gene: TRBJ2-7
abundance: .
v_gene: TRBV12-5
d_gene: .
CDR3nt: TGTGCTAGTGGTTTGCAACCCACCTACGAGCAGTACTTC
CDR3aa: CASGLQPTYEQYF

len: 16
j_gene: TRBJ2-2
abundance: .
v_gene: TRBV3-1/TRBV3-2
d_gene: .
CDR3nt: TGTGCCAGCAGCCAAGTAGGGCAGGGCAGCACCGGGGAGCTGTTTTTT
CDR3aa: CASSQVGQGSTGELFF

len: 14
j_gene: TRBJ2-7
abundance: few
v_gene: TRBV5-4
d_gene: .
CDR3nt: TGTGCCAGCAGCTTGGGGACGGAACAGTACGAGCAGTACTTC
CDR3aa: CASSLGTEQYEQYF

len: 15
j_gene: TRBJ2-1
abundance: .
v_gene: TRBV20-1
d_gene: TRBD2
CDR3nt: TGCAGTGCTAGTTCAAGACTAGCGGGAGCCGATGAGCAGTTCTTC
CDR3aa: CSASSRLAGADEQFF

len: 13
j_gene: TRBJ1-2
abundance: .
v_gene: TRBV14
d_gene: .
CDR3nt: TGTGCCAGCAGCCAACAGGGTCCGGGTGGCTACACCTTC
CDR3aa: CASSQQGPGGYTF

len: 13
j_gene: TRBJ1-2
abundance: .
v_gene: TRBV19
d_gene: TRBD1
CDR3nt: TGTGCCAGTAGGTTTGACAGGGGCTGGGGCTACACCTTC
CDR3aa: CASRFDRGWGYTF

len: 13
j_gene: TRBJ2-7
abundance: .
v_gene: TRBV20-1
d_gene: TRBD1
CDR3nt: TGCAGTGCTAGTAGGGACAGGGGCCACGAGCAGTACTTC
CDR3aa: CSASRDRGHEQYF

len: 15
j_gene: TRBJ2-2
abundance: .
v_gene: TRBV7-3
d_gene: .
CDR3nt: TGTGCCAGCAGCTTAGAAGGGGCTGACACCGGGGAGCTGTTTTTT
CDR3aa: CASSLEGADTGELFF